This T cell receptor (beta chain) was recorded in a study of cytomegalovirus exposure and HLA in healthy donors. For the study at large: Early released data comprised around 79 million unique TCRs from HLA-typed donors.

Note on this clone: Its specificity is not known.

PCR primers comprised 60 Vbeta and 13 Jbeta primers. The protocol was immunoSEQ multiplex PCR, while the TCRdb copy is restricted to in-frame clones and leaves out a portion. The data hold 200,000 or so clones, with under 80% observed a single time. The germline V gene has CDR1 MNHEY and CDR2 SMNVEV (reference sequence). The V and J ends lost 6 bases and 2 bases, in that order; junction bases with no gene match: 10. CDR3 length: 16 amino acids. Study-level results: When presence/absence was analysed, sequencing depth was taken to be roughly uniform across donors. Several V segments, TRBV6-2 and TRBV6-3 among them, could not be told apart and were dropped.

The receptor's source is a girl aged 2 to 10 in good health and CMV-seronegative. The V call is TRBV27, the J call TRBJ2-3; TRBD2 agrees at 8 bases. What was sequenced was PBMCs. The CDR3 region is CASRGDRGGATDTQYF. DNA of the CDR3: TGTGCCAGCAGGGGGGACCGGGGGGGCGCCACAGATACGCAGTATTTT.